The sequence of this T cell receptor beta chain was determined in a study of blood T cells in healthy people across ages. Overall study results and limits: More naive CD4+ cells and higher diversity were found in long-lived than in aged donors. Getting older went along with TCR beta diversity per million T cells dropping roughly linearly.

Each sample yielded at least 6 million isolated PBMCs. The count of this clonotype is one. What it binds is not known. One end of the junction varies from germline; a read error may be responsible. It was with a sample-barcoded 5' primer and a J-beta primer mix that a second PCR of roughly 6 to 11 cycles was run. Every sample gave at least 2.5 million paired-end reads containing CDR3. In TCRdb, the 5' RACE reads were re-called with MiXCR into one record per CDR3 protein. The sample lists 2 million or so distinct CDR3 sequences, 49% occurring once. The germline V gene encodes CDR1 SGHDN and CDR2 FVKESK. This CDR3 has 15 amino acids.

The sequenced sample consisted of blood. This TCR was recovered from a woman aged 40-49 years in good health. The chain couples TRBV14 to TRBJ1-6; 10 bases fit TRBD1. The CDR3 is CAGSRDRGFNSPLHF. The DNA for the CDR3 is TGTGCCGGCAGCCGGGACAGGGGATTCAATTCACCCCTCCACTTT.